Below, 28 T cell receptor beta chains from the same sample are listed, as sequenced in a study of cytomegalovirus exposure and HLA in healthy donors (dated by TCRdb to about 2017). The method was the immunoSEQ multiplex PCR assay. A mixture of 60 forward primers for TCR Vbeta segments and 13 reverse primers for TCR Jbeta segments was used in the multiplex PCR. Imported from immuneACCESS, the table was reduced by TCRdb to in-frame sequences with V and J called. These copies leave out some clones; in studies compared against another copy, an unresolved V gene accounts for under half, and the cause of the remainder is not known. The sample records 70,000 to 85,000 clones, 60% to 70% of which are singletons. The ten largest clones take up around 6% of the sample. Source material: PBMCs. Receptors were obtained from a young man in good health and CMV-seropositive.

There are a few counts of this clone. The chain employs TRBV2 and TRBJ1-2; the D is unclear. V lost 8 bases and J 7 bases, leaving 17 bases between the germline ends. In germline, CDR1 is SNHLY, CDR2 FYNNEI. There are 13 residues in the CDR3. The CDR3 here is CASGSGSIRGYTF. CDR3 DNA: TGTGCCAGCGGGTCTGGGAGTATCCGTGGCTACACCTTC.

This clone was detected only once. This rearrangement joins TRBV7-9 to TRBJ1-1, with no clear D. Germline V gene lookup returns CDR1 SEHNR and CDR2 FQNEAQ (reference sequence). Trimming removed 1 base from V and 3 bases from J, with 6 bases in between. CDR3 length: 13 residues. The CDR3 sequence: CASSLGRHTEAFF. CDR3 in DNA: TGTGCCAGCAGCTTAGGGCGGCACACTGAAGCTTTCTTT.

The rearrangement links TRBV28 to TRBJ2-7; 7 positions agree with TRBD2. Germline loops: CDR1 MDHEN, CDR2 SYDVKM. V lost 6 bases, J lost 2 bases, and 4 bases stayed unmatched. The CDR3 runs to 13 residues. The CDR3 bases are TGTGCCAGCAGCTCCGGGGGGACCTACGAGCAGTACTTC. Translating it yields CASSSGGTYEQYF.

Only a few counts were recorded for this clone. The chain combines TRBV28 with TRBJ2-3; unclear D gene. Trimming removed 5 bases from V and 0 bases from J, with 9 bases in between. Germline loops: CDR1 MDHEN, CDR2 SYDVKM. This CDR3 has 14 residues. The CDR3 loop reads CASSPPLSTDTQYF. The CDR3 coding sequence is TGTGCCAGCAGTCCCCCCCTTAGCACAGATACGCAGTATTTT.

This sequence joins TRBV9 and TRBJ2-1; D call uncertain. This CDR3 contains 12 residues. In germline, CDR1 is SGDLS, CDR2 YYNGEE. V was pared by 3 bases and J by 8 bases, with 9 bases between. DNA for the CDR3: TGTGCCAGCAGCGCGTCTTCGTATGAGCAGTTCTTC. It specifies CASSASSYEQFF.

DNA for the CDR3: TGTGCCAGCAGCCCAGCAGGGGGGCACACTGAAGCTTTCTTT. Protein product: CASSPAGGHTEAFF. The chain recombines TRBV7-3 with TRBJ1-1, with 7 bases identical to TRBD1. Losses at the gene ends were 5 bases for V and 3 bases for J; bases not matched to a gene: 6. The CDR3 runs 14 residues. Germline V gives CDR1 SGHTA, CDR2 FQGTGA.

In its sample, this clone was seen a few times. The rearrangement uses TRBV9 and TRBJ2-7, with TRBD2 matching over 8 bases. This CDR3 contains 18 residues. V was pared by 0 bases and J by 0 bases, with 11 bases of the junction left unmatched. Germline assignment: CDR1 SGDLS and CDR2 YYNGEE. The DNA of the CDR3 is TGTGCCAGCAGCGTAGATTCTAGCGGGTTCCAACTCTCCTACGAGCAGTACTTC. Its translation: CASSVDSSGFQLSYEQYF.

The J gene is TRBJ1-6, the V gene TRBV28; TRBD1 matches at 8 bases. The V segment lost 2 bases and the J segment 6 bases; nucleotides outside the gene matches: 3. The CDR3 runs to 15 residues. The germline gives CDR1 MDHEN, CDR2 SYDVKM. The CDR3: CASSLPTGVNSPLHF. The CDR3 DNA is TGTGCCAGCAGTTTACCGACAGGGGTTAATTCACCCCTCCACTTT.

This sequence joins TRBV28 and TRBJ2-3; tentatively, D is TRBD2 (6 bases). V shed 3 bases and J shed 1 base, with 11 bases lying between them. This CDR3 comprises 15 residues. Germline V gives CDR1 MDHEN, CDR2 SYDVKM. The CDR3 sequence is CASSFRGLGTDTQYF. The CDR3 DNA is TGTGCCAGCAGTTTCCGGGGACTCGGCACAGATACGCAGTATTTT.

V and J are TRBV27 and TRBJ1-2; D gene unclear. This CDR3 is 14 amino acids long. With 2 bases removed from V and 7 bases from J, the gap between germline ends came to 14 bases. From germline, CDR1 is MNHEY and CDR2 SMNVEV (reference sequence). The CDR3 reads CASSLEAGLSGYTF. For the CDR3, the DNA is TGTGCCAGCAGTTTAGAGGCAGGACTCAGTGGCTACACCTTC.

V usage is TRBV4-1 and J usage is TRBJ1-5; TRBD1 aligns across 9 bases. The trim removed 4 bases at V and 6 bases at J, leaving 7 bases unmatched. The CDR3 extends over 15 amino acids. Germline-derived CDR1 and CDR2 are MGHRA and YSYEKL. The CDR3 region is CASSRTTGGGQPQHF. Written as DNA, the CDR3 is TGCGCCAGCAGCCGAACTACAGGGGGCGGTCAGCCCCAGCATTTT.

This chain links TRBV14 with TRBJ2-7, with D possibly being TRBD1 (7 bases). The V gene's germline CDR1 is SGHDN and CDR2 FVKESK. V lost 8 bases to trimming and J lost 6 bases, with 20 bases between them. The CDR3 totals 14 residues. CDR3 protein: CASGRQGLFIEQYF. The CDR3 DNA is TGTGCCAGCGGGAGACAGGGACTTTTCATCGAGCAGTACTTC.

This chain connects TRBV30 to TRBJ1-3; D gene unclear. The CDR3 consists of 14 residues. V gave up 5 bases and J gave up 0 bases, with 11 bases separating them. Germline assignment: CDR1 GTSNPN and CDR2 SVGIG (reference sequence). CDR3 residues: CAWRLSISGNTIYF. The CDR3 DNA sequence: TGTGCCTGGCGTTTAAGCATCTCTGGAAACACCATATATTTT.

This chain connects TRBV7-2 to TRBJ1-5, with D hard to call. V was shortened by 0 bases and J by 4 bases, with 19 bases between the two germline ends. CDR3 size: 18 residues. CDR1 and CDR2 (germline): SGHTA, FQGNSA. As DNA, the CDR3 is TGTGCCAGCAGCTTAGCCTCTGTTTTCGTACAGTCAAATCAGCCCCAGCATTTT. Translated, it gives CASSLASVFVQSNQPQHF.

This clone appeared a few times. The CDR3 here is CAWTGWGNEKLFF. The DNA of the CDR3 is TGTGCCTGGACAGGGTGGGGTAATGAAAAACTGTTTTTT. This rearrangement joins TRBV2 to TRBJ1-4; 8 bases map to TRBD1. The CDR3 is 13 amino acids. J was trimmed by 4 bases and V by 11 bases; bases with no gene match: 6. From germline, CDR1 is SNHLY and CDR2 FYNNEI.

The chain employs TRBV29-1 and TRBJ1-2, with D possibly TRBD1 on 6 matching bases. With 2 bases removed from V and 4 bases from J, the gap between germline ends came to 17 bases. The length of the CDR3 is 15 residues. Germline CDR1 reads SQVTM; CDR2 reads ANQGSEA. Written as DNA, the CDR3 is TGCAGCGTTGAACCTCGAGGGGGAAGGTGCTATGGCTACACCTTC. It is translated as CSVEPRGGRCYGYTF.

CDR3 nucleotide sequence: TGTGCCAGCAGCCAATCCCCCTATAGGACTAGCGGGAGGTACGAGCAGTACTTC. Translated, it gives CASSQSPYRTSGRYEQYF. The genes are TRBV7-9 and TRBJ2-7, with 14 bases lining up with TRBD2. The CDR3 is made up of 18 amino acids. The germline V gene encodes CDR1 SEHNR and CDR2 FQNEAQ (reference sequence). V lost 5 bases to trimming and J lost 4 bases; unmatched junction nucleotides: 13.

The chain joins TRBV28 to TRBJ1-2; the match to TRBD1 covers 7 bases. This CDR3 contains 14 residues. In germline, CDR1 is MDHEN, CDR2 SYDVKM. V shed 7 bases, J shed 4 bases, and the junction held 9 bases outside the gene matches. The CDR3 sequence is CASTRGGAGYGYTF. CDR3 sequence (DNA): TGTGCCAGCACTCGAGGGGGCGCGGGCTATGGCTACACCTTC.

The rearrangement uses TRBV28 and TRBJ1-5, with D possibly TRBD1 on 6 matching bases. This CDR3 spans 15 amino acids. The V gene's germline CDR1 is MDHEN and CDR2 SYDVKM. Trimming took 6 bases from V and 6 from J, leaving 18 bases between them. CDR3 sequence: CASSSGTRNRQPQHF. CDR3 in DNA: TGTGCCAGCAGCTCCGGGACACGGAACCGTCAGCCCCAGCATTTT.

This clone was counted between two and nine times. The J gene is TRBJ1-1, the V gene TRBV10-3, with 7 bases matching TRBD1. V was clipped by 8 bases and J by 1 base; unmatched bases: 7. Germline V gene sequence: CDR1 ENHRY, CDR2 SYGVKD. There are 14 residues in the CDR3. CDR3 protein: CAIQDRERNTEAFF. In DNA form, the CDR3 reads TGTGCCATCCAAGACAGGGAAAGGAACACTGAAGCTTTCTTT.

V usage is TRBV6-1 and J usage is TRBJ1-6; D unclear. Trimming pared 1 base from V and 10 bases from J, leaving 8 bases between. The CDR3 contains 13 residues. Germline V lookup: CDR1 MNHNS, CDR2 SASEGT. The CDR3: CASSEGQASPLHF. The CDR3 DNA reads as TGTGCCAGCAGTGAAGGCCAAGCCTCACCCCTCCACTTT.

This chain connects TRBV28 to TRBJ2-7; 14 nucleotides align to TRBD2. The germline V gene has CDR1 MDHEN and CDR2 SYDVKM. The V gene end was trimmed by 6 bases and the J gene end by 5 bases; junction bases not matched to a gene: 6. The CDR3 runs 15 residues. CDR3 sequence: CASSLGTSGSNEQYF. The DNA for the CDR3 is TGTGCCAGCAGCTTGGGGACTAGCGGGAGTAACGAGCAGTACTTC.

CDR3 in amino acids: CASSLSTGGNDQPQHF. The CDR3 bases are TGTGCCAGCAGTTTATCTACAGGGGGAAATGATCAGCCCCAGCATTTT. The chain is built from TRBV28 and TRBJ1-5, with 8 bases aligning to TRBD1. This CDR3 has 16 amino acids. Germline loops: CDR1 MDHEN, CDR2 SYDVKM. The V segment lost 1 base and the J segment 5 bases; nucleotides outside the gene matches: 7.

The chain employs TRBV5-1 and TRBJ2-2; 8 nucleotides line up with TRBD2. The CDR3 runs 16 residues. Looked up from germline, CDR1 is SGHRS and CDR2 is YFSETQ. J gave up 4 bases and V 0 bases, and 5 bases lay outside the gene matches. The CDR3 bases are TGCGCCAGCAGCTTGGCCCGGCTAGCGGGCACCGGGGAGCTGTTTTTT. This encodes CASSLARLAGTGELFF.

The CDR3: CAWVIGTGDYGYTF. The DNA of the CDR3 is TGTGCCTGGGTCATCGGGACAGGAGATTACGGCTACACCTTC. The chain combines TRBV30 with TRBJ1-2; 8 nucleotides agree with TRBD1. J was trimmed by 8 bases and V by 5 bases; bases with no gene match: 13. Looked up from germline, CDR1 is GTSNPN and CDR2 is SVGIG (reference sequence). The CDR3 is made up of 14 amino acids.

The rearrangement joins TRBV10-3 to TRBJ2-7, with D tentatively TRBD2 (6 bases). Germline V CDR1 and CDR2: ENHRY, SYGVKD. V was pared by 0 bases and J by 7 bases, with 16 bases between. The CDR3 length is 15 residues. In DNA, the CDR3 is TGTGCCATCAGTGAGTCCTCGGGAGAGGCCTTAGAGCAGTACTTC. Protein product: CAISESSGEALEQYF.

A few counts support this clone. The V and J genes are TRBV14 and TRBJ2-4, with 9 bases that match TRBD1. Germline trimming cut 1 base from V and 2 bases from J; bases unmatched to any gene: 6. Germline loops: CDR1 SGHDN, CDR2 FVKESK. CDR3 size: 17 residues. CDR3 DNA sequence: TGTGCCAGCAGCCAAGGGAAACAGGGGGCGTCCAAAAACATTCAGTACTTC. Amino acids: CASSQGKQGASKNIQYF.

This CDR3 is CASSPGHWGNTIYF. CDR3 sequence (DNA): TGTGCCAGCAGCCCGGGACACTGGGGAAACACCATATATTTT. V is TRBV14 and J is TRBJ1-3; a possible D gene is TRBD1 (6 bases). The length of the CDR3 is 14 residues. With 4 bases removed from V and 4 bases from J, the gap between germline ends came to 11 bases. Germline CDR1 and CDR2: SGHDN and FVKESK.